The source of this T cell receptor beta chain is a study of T cells in Graves' hyperthyroidism and ophthalmopathy. About this clonotype: What it binds is unknown.

Whole-study findings and limits: The model anticipated ophthalmopathy a median about six months pre-onset.

TCR beta CDR3 region amplification was performed from RNA transcripts. The HTBI primer set served for first-round RT-PCR of the TCR CDR3. One entry per CDR3 protein results from TCRdb running MiXCR on the multiplex PCR reads. Of 490,000 or so distinct CDR3 sequences detected, approximately 22% appear once; the ten largest clones hold approximately 54%. The CDR3 extends over 13 amino acids. Germline CDR1 is SGHTA and CDR2 is FQGNSA. V dropped 5 bases and J dropped 7 bases, with 12 bases sitting between them. More than 9.5 ml fresh peripheral blood yielded the PBMCs. V is TRBV7-2 and J is TRBJ1-5; D perhaps matches TRBD1 (6 bases). The TCR originated in a woman between 70 and 85 years old with Graves' ophthalmopathy. The sequenced sample was blood. CDR3 coding DNA: TGTGCCAGCAGCGTCAGCAGGGGACAGCCCCAGCATTTT. Residues: CASSVSRGQPQHF.